The entry below gives a single TCR beta chain sequence along with its context. Its matching antigen is unknown. This sample was included in a study of shared clonotypes between healthy human individuals. Across the study: Used for every donor were three CD4 naive, three CD4 memory, two CD8 naive and one CD8 memory plate.

Assay used: immunoSEQ multiplex PCR; TCRdb lists only in-frame clones, some missing. The data show about 2.4 million clones, under 95% seen once. Study results and limitations: Naive CD4 clonotype sharing across four donors was about 5%.

Germline V gene data show CDR1 as MNHEY and CDR2 as SMNVEV (reference sequence). The V gene end was trimmed by 5 bases and the J gene end by 4 bases; junction bases not matched to a gene: 4. The CDR3 contains 14 residues. The sequence derives from a man in his late teens or twenties in good health. Some clones in this sample may be carry-over from other donors' samples. The gene calls are TRBV27 and TRBJ2-2, with 7 bases aligning to TRBD1. Input material: naive CD4+ T cells from PBMCs. As for subset: CD45RA+ positively selected. CDR3 residues: CASSKGQITGELFF. In DNA, the CDR3 is TGTGCCAGCAGTAAGGGACAGATCACCGGGGAGCTGTTTTTT.